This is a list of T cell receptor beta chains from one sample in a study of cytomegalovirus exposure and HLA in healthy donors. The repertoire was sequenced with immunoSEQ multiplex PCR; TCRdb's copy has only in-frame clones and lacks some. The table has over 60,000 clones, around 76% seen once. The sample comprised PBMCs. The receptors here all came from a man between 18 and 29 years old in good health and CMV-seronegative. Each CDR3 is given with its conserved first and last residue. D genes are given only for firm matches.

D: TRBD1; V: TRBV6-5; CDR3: CASSLGQGLETQYF
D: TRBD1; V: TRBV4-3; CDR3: CASSQAGTGGTEAFF
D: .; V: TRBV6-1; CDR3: CASSAGHLSYEQYF
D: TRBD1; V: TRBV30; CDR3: CAWSADRLYEQYF
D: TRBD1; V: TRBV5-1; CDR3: CASSLARGVKVPSPLHF
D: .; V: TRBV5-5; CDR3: CASSSEGSQAFTEAFF
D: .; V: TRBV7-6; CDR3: CASSLGRAFSYNSPLHF
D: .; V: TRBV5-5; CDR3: CASSPGVQPNTGELFF
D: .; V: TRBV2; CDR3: CASSEDKMNTEAFF
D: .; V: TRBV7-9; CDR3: CASSTQANTEAFF
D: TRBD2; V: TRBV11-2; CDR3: CASSLVRTSGGDTQYF
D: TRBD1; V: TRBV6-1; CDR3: CASSEQGVSAGANVLTF
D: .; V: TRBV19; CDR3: CASSIDQRNTEAFF
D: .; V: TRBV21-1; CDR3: CASSIGEQFF
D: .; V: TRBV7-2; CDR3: CASSFGRGTPGANVLTF
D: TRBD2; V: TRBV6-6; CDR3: CASNLLAASTDTQYF
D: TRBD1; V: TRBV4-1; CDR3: CASSQTGTGANVLTF
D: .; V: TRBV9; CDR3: CASTRGLGTEAFF
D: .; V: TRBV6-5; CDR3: CASSYRGGGTEAFF
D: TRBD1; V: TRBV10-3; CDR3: CAISESGTGSYNEQFF
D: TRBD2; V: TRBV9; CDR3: CASSAGTRGGDTQYF
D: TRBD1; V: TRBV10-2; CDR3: CASSEDRGRTGELFF
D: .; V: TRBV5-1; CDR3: CASSDLDEQYF
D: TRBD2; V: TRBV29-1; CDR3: CSVEHSGTSTDTQYF
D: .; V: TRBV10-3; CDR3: CAISENELLNEQFF
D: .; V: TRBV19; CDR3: CASMLSLNMNTEAFF
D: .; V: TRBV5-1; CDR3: CASSLDSGFNQPQHF
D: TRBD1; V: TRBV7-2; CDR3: CASSLGGQGAEGYTF
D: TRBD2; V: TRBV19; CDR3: CASSRLAGGNIWEQFF
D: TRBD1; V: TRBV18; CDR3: CASSPIPGQGYKNEKLFF
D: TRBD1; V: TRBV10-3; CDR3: CAIRGQGSYEQYF
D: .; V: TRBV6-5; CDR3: CASSKQGTFYGYTF
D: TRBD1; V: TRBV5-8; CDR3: CASSPGTGAQGKNSPLHF
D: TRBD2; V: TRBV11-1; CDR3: CASSFGRAGTITDTQYF
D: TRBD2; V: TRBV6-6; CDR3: CATLSGGAYNEQFF
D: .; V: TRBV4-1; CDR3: CASSQDRPDYPYNEQFF
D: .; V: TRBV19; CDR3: CASRLRIQNTEAFF
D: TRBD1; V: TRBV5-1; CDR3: CASSFTGQANTEAFF
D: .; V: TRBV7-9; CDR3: CASSSQRGYNTEAFF
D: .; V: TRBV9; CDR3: CASSVWSGGNSPLHF
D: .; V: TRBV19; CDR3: CASNPGGGVGQPQHF
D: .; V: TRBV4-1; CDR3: CASSQESPGGQETQYF
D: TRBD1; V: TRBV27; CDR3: CASSLKPRTGGQGTQYF
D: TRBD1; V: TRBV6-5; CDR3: CASSRDRGTGELFF
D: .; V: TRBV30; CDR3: CAWSVLDRGSSYEQYF
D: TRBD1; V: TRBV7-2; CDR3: CASSQYGTVTTDTQYF
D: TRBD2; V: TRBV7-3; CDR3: CASSSGPLAGGSTGELFF
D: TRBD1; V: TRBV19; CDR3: CASSPTGQGALAQHF
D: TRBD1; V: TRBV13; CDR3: CASSPGTGGSEQYF
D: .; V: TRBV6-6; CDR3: CASSYLGLGEKLFF
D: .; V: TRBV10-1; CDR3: CASSEWGRGRTEAFF
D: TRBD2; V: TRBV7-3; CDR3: CASSLSAGGSTDTQYF
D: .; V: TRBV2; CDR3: CASSENRATNEKLFF
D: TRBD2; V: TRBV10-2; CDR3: CASDPGLASSIEQYF
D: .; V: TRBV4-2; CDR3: CASSQEIGLASYEQYF
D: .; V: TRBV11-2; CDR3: CASSANMQNSPLHF
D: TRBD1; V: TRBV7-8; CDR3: CASSFLGQGGQETQYF
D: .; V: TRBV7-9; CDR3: CASSYIGGANTGELFF
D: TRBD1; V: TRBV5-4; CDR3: CASSATGAGANVLTF
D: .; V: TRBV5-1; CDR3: CASSQIRGQYNEQFF